This T cell receptor beta chain was retrieved from a study of cytomegalovirus exposure and HLA in healthy donors (dated by TCRdb to 2015 to 2018). In terms of the full investigation: According to an earlier analysis of a few hundred of the donors, about 179 million T cells yielded 117 million unique TCR beta sequences and 276 Gb of sequence data. An early release that covered roughly 600 HLA-typed donors contained approximately 300 gigabases of sequencing data and around 80 million unique TCR sequences. Of the approximately 400 genotyped donors, approximately 80% fell in the genetic ancestry cluster associated with self-reported Caucasian donors. The study aimed to test whether signatures of past pathogen exposure could be identified by cataloging public T cell receptors. The T cell repertoires of 700 or so subjects were profiled by immunosequencing and related to cytomegalovirus serostatus. Along with the approximately 620-subject first cohort, a separate validation cohort of about 110 different subjects was used. To predict cytomegalovirus infection status, the study combined high-throughput TCR immunosequencing, statistical association of individual TCRs with disease status, and machine learning. A later analysis re-analyzed previously published TCR beta repertoires from about 730 donors and added high-resolution HLA genotyping to study TCR occurrence patterns. In the later analysis, no new phenotypic data were used to find candidate immune exposures; instead, reliance was placed on TCR beta sequences and their occurrence across donors. To decide whether each TCR beta V gene segment behaved as functional or pseudogenic, an earlier analysis of approximately 600 of the donors relied on high-throughput TCR beta sequencing. Alongside the repertoire data, information on donor age, sex, ethnicity and CMV serostatus was compiled. Genome-wide SNP genotypes for about three fifths of the roughly 670 donors were used in a later genetic analysis, which treated that subset as a discovery cohort. Every repertoire in the discovery cohort had been generated on one and the same sequencing platform. HLA typing included class I and class II loci at four-digit resolution. The number of typed donors differed by locus: about 620-640 for A, B, C, DRB1 and DQB1; 522 for DQA1; 600 to 610 for DPA1; and 400 to 480 for DPB1. Four or five DR-DQ haplotypes were handled as single units for association and clustering, since linkage in the cohort was strong. Among roughly 400 genotyped donors of the cohort, an average of approximately 200,000 unique TCR beta nucleotide sequences was sequenced per donor, of which about 19% were non-productive. Study-wide findings and limitations: An association between a missense DCLRE1C variant and V-gene and J-gene trimming of TCR beta chains was found in a later genetic analysis and replicated in an independent cohort. The only immune exposure information available for the cohort was CMV serostatus. Compared with equally common non-associated chains, HLA-associated TCR beta chains in a later analysis were more clonally expanded and had lower generation probabilities. Assigning TCR associations to individual alleles was difficult when HLA alleles, especially DR and DQ, strongly co-occurred. A later analysis associated about 17,000 TCR beta sequences with specific HLA alleles at a false discovery rate of 0.05. According to the authors, the approach could potentially be generalized to other disease states and immunological phenotypes. Most TCR sequences were observed very rarely across donors, whereas some public TCRs were present in many individuals. A later analysis found that most CMV-associated TCR beta chains appeared HLA-restricted, with HLA associations seemingly driven largely by CMV exposure. Broadly in line with IMGT annotations, most TCR beta V segments showed up in productive rearrangements about 87% or about 30% of the time in an earlier analysis of 450 to 600 of the donors. In a later analysis, the rate of TCR association differed among HLA loci, with DRB1 alleles having the most associated TCRs and HLA-C alleles having the fewest. The study listed 164 TCR beta chains as associated with cytomegalovirus. A few of the identified cytomegalovirus-associated TCR beta chains were confirmed in vitro to be specific for cytomegalovirus antigens. Presence/absence analyses assumed roughly uniform sequencing depth across donors, an assumption that may not hold. A group of highly shared sequence variants was considered likely to be a technical artifact of the sequencing pipeline. The classifier was reported to diagnose cytomegalovirus status with high specificity and sensitivity in both the original cohort and the validation cohort. Linkage disequilibrium might explain the correlated functional status among segregating V segments, but an unknown experimental factor could not be ruled out. In a later genetic analysis, fewer N-insertions in productive TCRs were reported among donors in an Asian-associated ancestry cluster than the roughly 700-donor mean. In a later analysis, several top co-occurrence clusters were reported to appear linked to parvovirus B19, influenza, CMV and Epstein-Barr virus. Only TCR beta chains were sequenced in this cohort, and the absence of alpha or paired-chain data limited detectable features. Because counts were too low, some 17 rarely observed V segments, including chromosome 9 orphons, were excluded from the earlier analysis of some 540 of the donors. The 87-base-pair reads could not distinguish some IMGT-functional V segments, including TRBV6-2 and TRBV6-3, so those segments were excluded. A further reported finding was that TCR beta sequences accurately predicted the HLA-A and HLA-B alleles for most subjects in the first cohort. Because HLA typing was missing for some donors at each locus, association tests included only the typed subset.

As regards this clone: Its antigen is currently not known. Base qualities were left out, and no much larger clone turns up one base away.

Library preparation employed the immunoSEQ multiplex PCR assay. The multiplex PCR relied on a mix of 60 forward primers for TCR Vbeta segments and 13 reverse primers for TCR Jbeta segments. Amplification of the CDR3 region of rearranged TCR beta genes was performed with a multiplex PCR assay on genomic DNA. The amplified TCR beta libraries were sequenced on the Illumina HiSeq System as 87-base-pair reads. In the source study's methods: Across the 670 or so repertoires, a later analysis counted roughly 77 million unique TCR beta chains, some 11 million of which were shared by at least two donors. To remove PCR and sequencing errors, raw reads were error-corrected and collapsed into unique sequences using a nearest-neighbor algorithm that merged closely related sequences. V, D and J gene segments were assigned by aligning CDR3 sequences to IMGT reference sequences. For a sequence to be retained, a match of at least six nucleotides was required to both a V gene segment and a J gene segment. A rearrangement counted as productive if the CDR3 had no stop codons and remained in frame with V and J, and every other rearrangement counted as non-productive. CDR3 was defined by IMGT convention, running from the second conserved V-encoded cysteine to the conserved J-encoded phenylalanine. The earlier analysis of 587 of the donors excluded any sequence lacking an unambiguous match to a single V gene segment. In an earlier analysis of several hundred of the donors, V segments were called functional above 56.7% productive rearrangements and were called segregating when the between-donor standard deviation exceeded 5%. To diagnose cytomegalovirus status from the catalog of TCR beta chain sequences, a statistical classification framework was built. In a later analysis, V and J genes were assigned by comparing TCR nucleotide sequences against IMGT/GENE-DB human TR gene sequences. A later analysis assigned CDR3 sequences and most-parsimonious VDJ recombination scenarios with the TCRdist pipeline. In a later analysis, each TCR beta chain was defined by its CDR3 amino acid sequence together with its V-gene family, and reads without a unique V-gene family were excluded. To address suspected cross-contamination and a sequencing artifact, a later analysis removed over 500 highly shared, low-generation-probability nucleotide sequences. For each public chain, a later analysis derived a clonal expansion index from normalized ranks of inferred template counts within each repertoire. In a later analysis, generation probabilities were computed with a VDJ recombination model fitted to out-of-frame rearrangements, and the resulting probabilities were checked against IGoR. In a later analysis, TCR-TCR, TCR-HLA and TCR-CMV co-occurrence was scored with hypergeometric tests, and a repertoire-size bias correction was applied to TCR pairs. A later analysis estimated false discovery rates by permuting HLA or CMV assignments 20 times. In a later analysis, co-occurring TCRs were grouped with DBSCAN, and TCRdist sequence similarity was added when clustering was performed within HLA-allele-positive subsets. Repertoires with fewer than 30,000 or more than 120,000 public chains, plus five repertoires with anomalous nucleotide sharing, were excluded from co-occurrence clustering. TCRdb carries this immuneACCESS record with in-frame sequences only. Its versions omit some clonotypes, under half of them owing to an unresolved V gene in the studies checked, with the rest unexplained. D and trimming come from the DNA, and the V and J calls and clone size come from that table. This sample has 99,000 or so clones in its table, and approximately 83% of those were observed once. The ten largest clones add up to 5.5% to 7% of the sample.

The cohort comprised some 730 healthy bone marrow donors. All cohort members were sampled while nominally healthy, although unrecorded immune exposures were likely present. The donor tested CMV seronegative, placing the donor among the 350 to 400 seronegative members of the cohort. A peripheral blood sample was collected from each donor, and TCR beta sequencing was performed on peripheral blood mononuclear cells. Genomic DNA was extracted from the blood cell samples with the Qiagen DNeasy Blood Extraction Kit. The germline ends are 13 bases apart after V is trimmed by 7 bases and J by 2 bases. Looking up the germline V gene (reference sequence) yields CDR1 GTSNPN and CDR2 SVGIG. The CDR3 has 13 amino acids, counting the end cysteine and phenylalanine. The read is trimmed to its CDR3 DNA, 39 bases read in frame from base 1.

Material for sequencing was PBMCs. The rearrangement combines TRBV30 with TRBJ2-3, with no confidently assigned D gene. The source is a man between 18 and 29 years old in good health and CMV-seronegative. CDR3 reads: CASPGPHTDTQYF. The bases are TGTGCCTCGCCGGGTCCCCACACAGATACGCAGTATTTT.